This T cell receptor beta chain emerged from a study of T cells after yellow fever vaccination. Whole-study context: Preparation used SMART-Seq v4 Ultra Low Input for the low-cell-number fractions.

V gave up 2 bases and J gave up 13 bases; unmatched junction bases: 8. The CDR3 consists of 14 residues. Germline CDR1 reads MDHEN; CDR2 reads SYDVKM. TCRdb used MiXCR to reprocess the 5' RACE reads, holding one entry per CDR3 protein. The table shows 170,000 or so distinct CDR3 sequences, with roughly 6.2% occurring only once. The chain uses TRBV28 and TRBJ1-6; 7 bases are shared with TRBD1. Sequencing was performed on CD4+ T cells sorted from PBMCs, taken on the day of the first yellow fever vaccination. This receptor was taken from a man aged 18 to 30 who received the YFV17D yellow fever vaccine. Here the CDR3 reads CASSLRDRASPLHF. As DNA, the CDR3 is TGTGCCAGCAGTTTACGCGACAGGGCCTCTCCCCTCCACTTT.